This entry concerns a single T cell receptor (beta chain). The antigen is undetermined. The data are from a study of OX40 agonist ivuxolimab in advanced cancers. Findings and caveats of the study: The average count of expanded clones was higher among CD8+ T cells than among CD4+.

TCRdb keeps only in-frame clones here, not all; method: immunoSEQ multiplex PCR. The sample has 44,000 or so clones, just over 85% seen once. Samples were taken at baseline and on day 1 of cycles 4 and 7. The receptor was isolated from an adult with an advanced solid tumor such as melanoma, head and neck, liver or kidney cancer. Sequences were derived from CD4+ or CD8+ T cells sorted from blood, sampled in a trial of the OX40 agonist ivuxolimab.

The CDR3, as DNA: TGTGCCAGTAGTATTGGGACAGGGGGATACAATGAGCAGTTCTTC. Protein sequence: CASSIGTGGYNEQFF. The chain has TRBV19 and TRBJ2-1, with 11 bases matching TRBD1. Trimming took 3 bases from V and 4 from J; bases not matched to a gene: 2. The CDR3 has 15 amino acids. CDR1 LNHDA and CDR2 SQIVND come from the germline V gene (reference sequence).